Shown below are 27 T cell receptor beta chains from a single sample sequenced in a study of beta chain features in type 1 diabetes. Study results and limitations: Researchers report that Type 1 diabetes patients had moderately but significantly shorter TCRB CDR3s across all four CD4+ subsets.

The sequenced template was cDNA made from the entire isolated RNA. Sequenced by immunoSEQ multiplex PCR; TCRdb stores in-frame clones only, minus some. Counted here are about 250,000 clones, roughly a tenth occurring once; the ten biggest clones make up around 0.018%. Their antigens remain unidentified. Material: naive CD4+ T cells from blood. All receptors derive from a man aged 30 to 45 with type 1 diabetes.

The rearrangement joins TRBV5-6 to TRBJ1-1; D may be TRBD1 (5 bases). Germline V gene lookup returns CDR1 SGHDT and CDR2 YYEEEE. The CDR3 is made up of 14 amino acids. The V gene lost 2 bases and the J gene lost 5 bases, with 13 bases spanning the gap. The CDR3 protein is CASSLPDSRTEAFF. The CDR3 DNA sequence: TGTGCCAGCAGCTTACCAGACAGTAGGACTGAAGCTTTCTTT.

This clone was seen more than once but under ten times. V gene TRBV19 combines with J gene TRBJ1-6; D is uncertain. Between the trimmed V and J ends, which lost 6 bases and 6 bases, there was a span of 18 bases. The CDR3 runs to 16 residues. The germline V gene has CDR1 LNHDA and CDR2 SQIVND (reference sequence). For the CDR3, the DNA is TGTGCCAGTAGAAACTCGTTCCAAGCGGTTAATTCACCCCTCCACTTT. It codes for CASRNSFQAVNSPLHF.

This chain joins TRBV18 and TRBJ2-1, with TRBD1 matching over 9 bases. Trimming removed 1 base from V and 8 bases from J; junction bases left unmatched: 6. The germline CDR1 and CDR2 sequences are KGHSH and LQKENI. The CDR3 runs 15 residues. The CDR3, as DNA: TGTGCCAGCTCACCACTCCGGGACAGGGCCGATGAGCAGTTCTTC. This encodes CASSPLRDRADEQFF.

The V call is TRBV14, the J call TRBJ1-5; TRBD1 agrees at 10 bases. V was pared by 1 base and J by 5 bases, with 14 bases of the junction left unmatched. Germline V lookup: CDR1 SGHDN, CDR2 FVKESK. The CDR3 is 19 amino acids. The CDR3, as DNA: TGTGCCAGCAGCCAAGCGGTTAGACAGGGGGCGCGTAAGGATCAGCCCCAGCATTTT. Protein: CASSQAVRQGARKDQPQHF.

Only a few counts were recorded for this clone. The rearrangement uses TRBV5-6 and TRBJ2-2; 9 bases are a match to TRBD1. The J segment lost 5 bases and the V segment lost 5 bases, leaving 4 bases of the junction unmatched. This CDR3 comprises 14 residues. Germline CDR1 SGHDT, CDR2 YYEEEE. The CDR3 sequence: CASRLTGGTGELFF. The CDR3 DNA reads TGTGCCAGCAGGTTGACAGGGGGGACCGGGGAGCTGTTTTTT.

This clone was observed a few times. V gene TRBV29-1 combines with J gene TRBJ2-3; 10 bases are a match to TRBD1. This CDR3 contains 13 residues. From germline, CDR1 is SQVTM and CDR2 ANQGSEA. J was trimmed by 5 bases and V by 7 bases; bases with no gene match: 6. The CDR3: CSARQGAGDTQYF. CDR3 nucleotide sequence: TGCAGCGCAAGACAGGGGGCGGGAGATACGCAGTATTTT.

This clone was seen more than once but under ten times. The chain combines TRBV2 with TRBJ2-1, with D maybe TRBD2 (6 bases). With 6 bases removed from V and 5 bases from J, the gap between germline ends came to 8 bases. CDR3 length: 12 amino acids. Germline CDR1 and CDR2: SNHLY and FYNNEI. This CDR3 reads CASREGNNEQFF. CDR3 bases: TGTGCCAGCAGGGAGGGGAACAATGAGCAGTTCTTC.

In its sample, this clone was seen a few times. The chain is built from TRBV5-1 and TRBJ2-1, with a possible D match to TRBD2 (5 bases). CDR3 length equals 16 residues. Trimming left V 4 bases short and J 3 bases short, with 17 bases between. Per germline, CDR1 SGHRS and CDR2 YFSETQ. The CDR3 DNA is TGCGCCAGCAGCCCGCACGTGGGGAGTCACTACAATGAGCAGTTCTTC. It codes for CASSPHVGSHYNEQFF.

This chain links TRBV2 with TRBJ1-2; 7 bases align to TRBD1. Per the germline V gene, CDR1 is SNHLY and CDR2 is FYNNEI. The CDR3 runs 14 residues. Losses at the gene ends were 7 bases for V and 6 bases for J; bases not matched to a gene: 11. CDR3 loop: CASTQGDGIHGYTF. The CDR3, as DNA: TGTGCCAGCACCCAGGGGGACGGAATACATGGCTACACCTTC.

V and J are TRBV12-5 and TRBJ2-2; tentative D call: TRBD1 (6 bases). Trimming removed 6 bases from V and 4 bases from J, with 6 bases in between. The CDR3 covers 12 residues. CDR1 is LGHNT, CDR2 FRNRAP, per germline. CDR3: CASGGGTGELFF. The DNA of the CDR3 is TGTGCTAGTGGAGGGGGCACCGGGGAGCTGTTTTTT.

The genes are TRBV5-1 and TRBJ2-1; D may be TRBD2 (6 bases). The V and J ends lost 5 bases and 4 bases respectively, with 16 bases between them. The CDR3 has 15 amino acids. Germline V gene lookup returns CDR1 SGHRS and CDR2 YFSETQ. The CDR3 spells CASRNWGLLYNEQFF. The CDR3 region has the DNA TGCGCCAGCAGGAACTGGGGACTCCTATACAATGAGCAGTTCTTC.

This sequence joins TRBV2 and TRBJ2-5, with D possibly being TRBD2 (6 bases). CDR3 length equals 13 residues. Trimming stripped 4 bases from V and 0 bases from J, with 6 bases between. Germline lookup yields CDR1 SNHLY and CDR2 FYNNEI. The CDR3 DNA reads TGTGCCAGCAGTGGGACTAACCAAGAGACCCAGTACTTC. This encodes CASSGTNQETQYF.

This chain connects TRBV5-4 to TRBJ2-7; 10 positions agree with TRBD2. CDR3 length equals 14 residues. V gave up 0 bases and J gave up 3 bases; unmatched junction bases: 0. CDR1 is SGHNT and CDR2 is YYREEE in the germline V gene (reference sequence). CDR3 residues: CASSLASGGYEQYF. DNA for the CDR3: TGTGCCAGCAGCTTGGCTAGCGGGGGCTACGAGCAGTACTTC.

The chain employs TRBV9 and TRBJ1-6, with no clear D. The CDR3 spans 15 residues. The germline V and J ends were trimmed by 4 bases and 7 bases, with 15 bases remaining between them. CDR1 is SGDLS and CDR2 is YYNGEE in the germline V gene. The CDR3 loop is CASSPRRELNSPLHF. The CDR3 DNA is TGTGCCAGCAGCCCCCGAAGGGAGTTAAATTCACCCCTCCACTTT.

This clone was detected only a few times. The chain is built from TRBV5-4 and TRBJ2-3, with 10 bases identical to TRBD2. The CDR3 is 15 residues long. V shed 3 bases, J shed 4 bases, and the junction held 5 bases outside the gene matches. CDR1 is SGHNT and CDR2 is YYREEE in the germline V gene (reference sequence). The CDR3 spells CASSSTSGVADTQYF. The DNA for the CDR3 is TGTGCCAGCAGCTCAACTAGCGGGGTTGCAGATACGCAGTATTTT.

Only a few counts were recorded for this clone. The genes are TRBV5-1 and TRBJ2-2; 8 bases are a match to TRBD1. The CDR3 is 16 amino acids. J lost 2 bases, V lost 5 bases, and 8 bases had no gene match. CDR1 and CDR2 from the germline V gene are SGHRS and YFSETQ. For the CDR3, the DNA is TGCGCCAGCAGTTATTCGACAGGGGCAAACACCGGGGAGCTGTTTTTT. This encodes CASSYSTGANTGELFF.

This clone has a handful of counts. The V gene is TRBV7-2, the J gene TRBJ2-7; D unclear. This CDR3 spans 15 amino acids. Germline V CDR1 and CDR2: SGHTA, FQGNSA. The germline V and J ends were trimmed by 5 bases and 0 bases, with 14 bases remaining between them. CDR3 DNA sequence: TGTGCCAGCAGCCTAGACGCTACCTTCTCCTACGAGCAGTACTTC. It translates to CASSLDATFSYEQYF.

This clone was seen a handful of times. The rearrangement joins TRBV7-2 to TRBJ1-4; 9 bases line up with TRBD1. The CDR3 extends over 16 amino acids. Unmatched junction bases numbered 12, after V lost 5 bases and J lost 8 bases. Germline CDR1 reads SGHTA; CDR2 reads FQGNSA. As DNA, the CDR3 is TGTGCCAGCAGCACCCGACGGACAGGGGTTCAGGAAAAACTGTTTTTT. Amino acid sequence: CASSTRRTGVQEKLFF.

This clone was seen only a few times. The chain joins TRBV5-4 to TRBJ2-4; tentatively, D is TRBD1 (5 bases). The V and J ends lost 4 bases and 1 base respectively, with 9 bases between them. The CDR3 loop spans 14 amino acids. From germline, CDR1 is SGHNT and CDR2 YYREEE (reference sequence). Here the CDR3 DNA reads TGTGCCAGCAGCCCCCCAGGGGCCAAAAACATTCAGTACTTC. Translation gives CASSPPGAKNIQYF. Together with reference TRBV5-4 and TRBJ2-4, the CDR3 gives the full variable domain: ETGVTQSPTHLIKTRGQQVTLRCSSQSGHNTVSWYQQALGQGPQFIFQYYREEENGRGNFPPRFSGLQFPNYSSELNVNALELDDSALYLCASSPPGAKNIQYFGAGTRLSVL.

In its sample, this clone was seen a few times. The rearrangement links TRBV7-2 to TRBJ2-3, with a weak D call TRBD1 (5 bases). The CDR3 consists of 14 residues. The germline V gene encodes CDR1 SGHTA and CDR2 FQGNSA. V lost 4 bases and J 4 bases, leaving 12 bases between the germline ends. CDR3 bases: TGTGCCAGCAGCTCCTACAGGCGGTCAGATACGCAGTATTTT. It is translated as CASSSYRRSDTQYF.

This clone appeared a few times. V and J are TRBV11-2 and TRBJ2-3; D is perhaps TRBD2 (5 bases). Per germline, CDR1 SGHAT and CDR2 FQNNGV. Trimming shortened V by 2 bases and J by 0 bases, and 9 bases separated the two germline ends. The CDR3 has 15 residues. CDR3 loop: CASSLFLASTDTQYF. In nucleotides, the CDR3 is TGTGCCAGCAGCTTATTTCTAGCTAGCACAGATACGCAGTATTTT.

This clone was observed a few times. The rearrangement joins TRBV5-4 to TRBJ2-5; possibly TRBD1 for D (7 bases). The germline gives CDR1 SGHNT, CDR2 YYREEE (reference sequence). The CDR3 has 13 residues. Trimming pared 3 bases from V and 11 bases from J, leaving 17 bases between. The CDR3 loop is CASSWTDREEQYF. CDR3 coding DNA: TGTGCCAGCAGCTGGACAGACAGGGAGGAGCAGTACTTC.

This clone turned up a few times. The chain employs TRBV25-1 and TRBJ1-4; TRBD1 aligns across 9 bases. In germline, CDR1 is MGHDK, CDR2 SYGVNS. The CDR3 totals 14 residues. With 5 bases clipped from V and 6 bases from J, the junction kept 4 bases outside the gene matches. This chain's CDR3 is CASSRTGVYEKLFF. Here the CDR3 DNA reads TGTGCCAGCAGTCGGACAGGGGTGTATGAAAAACTGTTTTTT.

This clone was found a few times. The gene calls are TRBV5-8 and TRBJ1-2; a weak D match, TRBD1 (5 bases). The CDR3 sequence is 13 residues long. The ends were cut back, 3 bases at V and 2 bases at J, with 8 bases in the middle. Germline loops: CDR1 SGHTS, CDR2 YDEGEE. CDR3 DNA sequence: TGTGCCAGCAGCTCCAGGGTCAACTATGGCTACACCTTC. It translates to CASSSRVNYGYTF.

V usage is TRBV6-5 and J usage is TRBJ1-1, with TRBD1 as a possible D gene (6 bases). This CDR3 has 13 amino acids. The V end was cut by 7 bases, the J end by 3 bases, with 12 bases between. Germline CDR1 and CDR2: MNHEY and SVGAGI. CDR3 protein: CASKQGGYTEAFF. As DNA, the CDR3 is TGTGCCAGCAAACAGGGCGGGTACACTGAAGCTTTCTTT.

This clone was recorded a few times. The chain combines TRBV2 with TRBJ1-1, with D tentatively TRBD1 (6 bases). V gave up 8 bases and J gave up 0 bases, with 10 bases separating them. Per germline, CDR1 SNHLY and CDR2 FYNNEI. The CDR3 sequence is 13 residues long. The CDR3 is CASRDTLNTEAFF. The CDR3 DNA reads as TGTGCCAGCCGGGACACCTTGAACACTGAAGCTTTCTTT. Variable domain in full (rest from reference TRBV2 and TRBJ1-1): EPEVTQTPSHQVTQMGQEVILRCVPISNHLYFYWYRQILGQKVEFLVSFYNNEISEKSEIFDDQFSVERPDGSNFTLKIRSTKLEDSAMYFCASRDTLNTEAFFGQGTRLTVV.

J is TRBJ2-1 and V is TRBV18; the match to TRBD1 covers 9 bases. The CDR3 totals 14 residues. Germline lookup yields CDR1 KGHSH and CDR2 LQKENI. Unmatched junction bases numbered 1, after V lost 2 bases and J lost 5 bases. The CDR3 loop reads CASSPGQGNNEQFF. The CDR3 DNA follows: TGTGCCAGCTCACCAGGACAGGGGAACAATGAGCAGTTCTTC. Filled out from reference TRBV18 and TRBJ2-1, the complete variable domain reads NAGVMQNPRHLVRRRGQEARLRCSPMKGHSHVYWYRQLPEEGLKFMVYLQKENIIDESGMPKERFSAEFPKEGPSILRIQQVVRGDSAAYFCASSPGQGNNEQFFGPGTRLTVL.